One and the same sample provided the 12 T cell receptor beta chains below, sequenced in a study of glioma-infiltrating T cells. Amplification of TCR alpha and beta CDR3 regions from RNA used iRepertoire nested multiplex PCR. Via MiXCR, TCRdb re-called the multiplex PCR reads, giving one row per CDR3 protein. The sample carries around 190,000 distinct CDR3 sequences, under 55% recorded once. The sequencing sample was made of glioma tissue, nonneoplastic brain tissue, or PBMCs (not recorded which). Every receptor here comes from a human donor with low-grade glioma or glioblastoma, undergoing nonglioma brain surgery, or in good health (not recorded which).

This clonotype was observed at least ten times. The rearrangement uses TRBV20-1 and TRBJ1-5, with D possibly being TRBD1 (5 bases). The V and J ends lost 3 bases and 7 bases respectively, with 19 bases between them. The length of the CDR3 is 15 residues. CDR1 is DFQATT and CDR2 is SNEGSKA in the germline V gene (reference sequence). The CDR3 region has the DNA TGCAGTGCTAGGAGCCCCCAGGGAAGCGGACAGCCCCAGCATTTT. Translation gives CSARSPQGSGQPQHF.

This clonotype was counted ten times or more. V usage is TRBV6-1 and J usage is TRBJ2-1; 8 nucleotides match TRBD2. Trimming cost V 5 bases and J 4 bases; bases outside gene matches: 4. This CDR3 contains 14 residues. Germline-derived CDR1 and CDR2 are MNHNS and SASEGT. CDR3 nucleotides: TGTGCCAGCAGTCGGAAGCGGGAGTACAATGAGCAGTTCTTC. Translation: CASSRKREYNEQFF.

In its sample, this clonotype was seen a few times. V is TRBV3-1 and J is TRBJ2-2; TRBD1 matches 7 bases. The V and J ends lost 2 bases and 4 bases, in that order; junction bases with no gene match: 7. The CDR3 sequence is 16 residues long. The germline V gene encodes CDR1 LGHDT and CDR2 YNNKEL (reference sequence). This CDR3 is CASSQTTGFGTGELFF. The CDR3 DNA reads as TGTGCCAGCAGCCAAACGACAGGGTTTGGCACCGGGGAGCTGTTTTTT.

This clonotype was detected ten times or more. The CDR3 here is CASSQTSYEQYF. The CDR3 DNA sequence: TGTGCCAGCAGCCAAACTAGCTACGAGCAGTACTTC. J is TRBJ2-7 and V is TRBV3-1, with D possibly being TRBD2 (5 bases). CDR3 size: 12 residues. The V and J ends lost 2 bases and 3 bases respectively, with 5 bases between them. Germline V gene sequence: CDR1 LGHDT, CDR2 YNNKEL (reference sequence).

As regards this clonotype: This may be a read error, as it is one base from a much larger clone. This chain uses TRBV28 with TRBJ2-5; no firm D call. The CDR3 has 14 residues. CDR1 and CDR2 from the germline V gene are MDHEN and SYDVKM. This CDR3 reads CASSFPQPPETKYF. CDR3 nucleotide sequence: TGTGCCAGCAGTTTCCCCCAACCCCCAGAGACCAAGTACTTC.

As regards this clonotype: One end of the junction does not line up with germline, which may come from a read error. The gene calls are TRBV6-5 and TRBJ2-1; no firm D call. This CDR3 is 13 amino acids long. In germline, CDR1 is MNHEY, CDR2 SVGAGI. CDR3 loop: CASRRTVYNEHFF. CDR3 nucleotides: TGTGCCAGCAGAAGGACGGTGTACAATGAGCATTTCTTC.

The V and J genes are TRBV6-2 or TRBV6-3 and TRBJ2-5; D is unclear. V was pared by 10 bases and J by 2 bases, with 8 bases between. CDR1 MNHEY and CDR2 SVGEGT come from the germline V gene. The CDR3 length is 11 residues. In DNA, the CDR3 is TGTGCCATCGACCGGCAAGAGACCCAGTACTTC. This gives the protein CAIDRQETQYF.

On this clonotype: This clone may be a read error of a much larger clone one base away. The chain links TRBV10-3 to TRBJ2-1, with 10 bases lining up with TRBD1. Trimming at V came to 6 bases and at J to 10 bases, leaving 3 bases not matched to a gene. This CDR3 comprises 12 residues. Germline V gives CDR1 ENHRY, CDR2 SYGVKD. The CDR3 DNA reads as TGTGCCATCAGGGACAGGGGGGGCGAGCAGTTCTTC. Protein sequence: CAIRDRGGEQFF.

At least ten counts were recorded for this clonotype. CDR3 residues: CASSSTQNTEAFF. In DNA, the CDR3 is TGTGCCAGCAGTTCGACTCAGAACACTGAAGCTTTCTTT. V and J are TRBV2 and TRBJ1-1; D is undetermined. V gave up 5 bases and J gave up 1 base, with 8 bases separating them. Germline CDR1 reads SNHLY; CDR2 reads FYNNEI. The length of the CDR3 is 13 residues.

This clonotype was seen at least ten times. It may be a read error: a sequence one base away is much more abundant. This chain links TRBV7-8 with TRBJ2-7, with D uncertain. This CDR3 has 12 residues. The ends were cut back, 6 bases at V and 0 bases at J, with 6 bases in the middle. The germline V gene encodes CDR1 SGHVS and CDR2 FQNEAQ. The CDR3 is CASSYSSYEQYF. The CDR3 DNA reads TGTGCCAGCAGTTACAGCTCCTACGAGCAGTACTTC.

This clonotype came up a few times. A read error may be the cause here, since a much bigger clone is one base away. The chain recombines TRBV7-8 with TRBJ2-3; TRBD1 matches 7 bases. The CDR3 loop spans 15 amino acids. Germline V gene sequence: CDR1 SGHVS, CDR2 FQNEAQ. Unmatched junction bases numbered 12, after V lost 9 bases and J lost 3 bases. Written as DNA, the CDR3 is TGTGCCAGAAGCCCCCAGGGGGTAGTGACAGATACGCAGTATTTT. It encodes CARSPQGVVTDTQYF.

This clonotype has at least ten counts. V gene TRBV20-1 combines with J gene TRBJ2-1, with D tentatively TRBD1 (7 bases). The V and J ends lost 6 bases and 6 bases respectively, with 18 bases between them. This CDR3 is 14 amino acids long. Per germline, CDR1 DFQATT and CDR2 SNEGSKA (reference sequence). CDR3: CSADPGGYSNEQFF. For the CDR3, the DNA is TGCAGTGCCGACCCAGGGGGGTATTCCAATGAGCAGTTCTTC.